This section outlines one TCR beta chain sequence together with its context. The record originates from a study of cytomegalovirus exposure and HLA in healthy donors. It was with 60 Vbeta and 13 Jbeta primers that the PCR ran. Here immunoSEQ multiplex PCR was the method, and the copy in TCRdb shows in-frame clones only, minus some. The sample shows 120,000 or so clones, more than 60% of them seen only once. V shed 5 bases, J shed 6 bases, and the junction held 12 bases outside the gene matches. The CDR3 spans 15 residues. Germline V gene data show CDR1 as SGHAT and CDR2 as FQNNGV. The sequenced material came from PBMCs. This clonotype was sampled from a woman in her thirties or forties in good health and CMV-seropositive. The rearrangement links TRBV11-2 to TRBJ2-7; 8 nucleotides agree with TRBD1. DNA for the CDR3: TGTGCCAGCAGCCTAAGACTCGGGACAGGTACCGAGCAGTACTTC. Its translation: CASSLRLGTGTEQYF.